One sample yielded the 31 T cell receptor beta chains listed below, sequenced in a study of cytomegalovirus exposure and HLA in healthy donors. PCR primers comprised 60 Vbeta and 13 Jbeta primers. Clones were sequenced by immunoSEQ multiplex PCR, and TCRdb holds only the in-frame ones, with some missing. The sample holds 110,000 to 150,000 clones, around three quarters seen once. Material: PBMCs. The receptors were gathered from a man aged 25 to 40 in good health and CMV-seronegative.

This CDR3 is CASSRNPTGGGLEAFF. In DNA, the CDR3 is TGTGCCAGCAGCCGCAACCCGACAGGGGGTGGGTTGGAAGCTTTCTTT. V is TRBV14 and J is TRBJ1-1; 9 bases map to TRBD1. Germline CDR1 and CDR2: SGHDN and FVKESK. CDR3 size: 16 residues. The J segment lost 8 bases and the V segment lost 4 bases, leaving 14 bases of the junction unmatched.

This rearrangement joins TRBV19 to TRBJ2-1; the match to TRBD2 covers 8 bases. Trimming took 7 bases from V and 0 from J; bases not matched to a gene: 11. The CDR3 contains 17 residues. CDR1 is LNHDA, CDR2 SQIVND, per germline (reference sequence). The CDR3 region is CASKWSSGGSSYNEQFF. In DNA form, the CDR3 reads TGTGCCAGTAAATGGAGCAGCGGGGGAAGCTCCTACAATGAGCAGTTCTTC.

The chain has TRBV5-8 and TRBJ1-6, with D unresolved. Trimming left V 0 bases short and J 10 bases short, with 11 bases between. The CDR3 consists of 14 residues. Germline CDR1 and CDR2: SGHTS and YDEGEE. Written as DNA, the CDR3 is TGTGCCAGCAGCTTGGGGCAGGTTCGCTCACCCCTCCACTTT. This sequence encodes CASSLGQVRSPLHF. The full variable domain, its missing parts supplied by reference TRBV5-8 and TRBJ1-6, is EAGVTQSPTHLIKTRGQQATLRCSPISGHTSVYWYQQALGLGLQFLLWYDEGEERNRGNFPPRFSGRQFPNYSSELNVNALELEDSALYLCASSLGQVRSPLHFGNGTRLTVT.

V usage is TRBV4-1 and J usage is TRBJ1-6, with 9 bases fitting TRBD1. Trimming at V came to 3 bases and at J to 15 bases, leaving 18 bases not matched to a gene. This CDR3 is 17 amino acids long. The germline gives CDR1 MGHRA, CDR2 YSYEKL. The CDR3 DNA reads as TGCGCCAGCAGCCAGACCCCCGCAGGACAGGGGAAGGGCTACCTCCACTTT. It specifies CASSQTPAGQGKGYLHF.

The genes are TRBV6-1 and TRBJ2-5; D may be TRBD1 (5 bases). Germline-derived CDR1 and CDR2 are MNHNS and SASEGT. The CDR3 runs to 14 residues. V was pared by 4 bases and J by 2 bases, with 11 bases between. CDR3 in amino acids: CASSASGKQETQYF. CDR3 DNA sequence: TGTGCCAGCAGTGCCTCAGGGAAACAAGAGACCCAGTACTTC.

The genes are TRBV7-3 and TRBJ2-1; 9 bases are a match to TRBD1. Germline V gives CDR1 SGHTA, CDR2 FQGTGA. V gave up 1 base and J gave up 7 bases; unmatched junction bases: 8. There are 16 residues in the CDR3. The CDR3 spells CASSLRGTGSFNEQFF. The CDR3 region has the DNA TGTGCCAGCAGCTTAAGGGGGACAGGGAGTTTTAATGAGCAGTTCTTC.

The table lists this clone with a few counts. V gene TRBV6-1 combines with J gene TRBJ1-4, with D possibly TRBD1 on 6 matching bases. This CDR3 is 14 amino acids long. V was pared by 10 bases and J by 3 bases, with 15 bases between. CDR1 MNHNS and CDR2 SASEGT come from the germline V gene. The CDR3 here is CAIGRTVANEKLFF. The DNA for the CDR3 is TGTGCCATCGGTCGGACAGTGGCTAATGAAAAACTGTTTTTT.

The chain couples TRBV6-4 to TRBJ2-1, with D perhaps matching TRBD2 (5 bases). Looked up from germline, CDR1 is MRHNA and CDR2 is SNTAGT. The CDR3 is made up of 16 amino acids. V lost 0 bases and J lost 0, with 9 bases in between. CDR3: CASSDSAVVSYNEQFF. DNA for the CDR3: TGTGCCAGCAGTGACTCAGCGGTCGTCTCCTACAATGAGCAGTTCTTC.

This clone was seen a few times. The rearrangement joins TRBV5-1 to TRBJ1-2; D is possibly TRBD1 (6 bases). Germline V gives CDR1 SGHRS, CDR2 YFSETQ. CDR3 length: 16 residues. Trimming shortened V by 0 bases and J by 1 base, and 13 bases separated the two germline ends. The CDR3 loop reads CASSLGQTGNNYGYTF. The CDR3, as DNA: TGCGCCAGCAGCTTGGGGCAGACAGGAAATAACTATGGCTACACCTTC. The whole variable domain, remainder taken from reference TRBV5-1 and TRBJ1-2, is KAGVTQTPRYLIKTRGQQVTLSCSPISGHRSVSWYQQTPGQGLQFLFEYFSETQRNKGNFPGRFSGRQFSNSRSEMNVSTLELGDSALYLCASSLGQTGNNYGYTFGSGTRLTVV.

CDR3: CASRPTGVPDTQYF. CDR3 bases: TGTGCCAGCAGGCCGACAGGGGTTCCAGATACGCAGTATTTT. The chain has TRBV7-9 and TRBJ2-3; 8 bases agree with TRBD1. The CDR3 is made up of 14 amino acids. Germline CDR1 and CDR2: SEHNR and FQNEAQ (reference sequence). V was clipped by 6 bases and J by 4 bases; unmatched bases: 6.

The chain employs TRBV7-9 and TRBJ1-4, with D unresolved. This CDR3 has 15 amino acids. Germline assignment: CDR1 SEHNR and CDR2 FQNEAQ (reference sequence). Trimming removed 5 bases from V and 6 bases from J, with 16 bases in between. The CDR3 DNA reads as TGTGCCAGCAGCCCAAACGTATACGGGGATGAAAAACTGTTTTTT. Its protein product is CASSPNVYGDEKLFF.

The chain links TRBV15 to TRBJ2-7; 11 nucleotides match TRBD2. With V trimmed by 0 bases and J by 6 bases, 13 bases remained unmatched. Germline assignment: CDR1 LNHNV and CDR2 YYDKDF (reference sequence). CDR3 length: 18 residues. CDR3 in DNA: TGTGCCACCAGCAGAGACACCACCGCACTAGCGGGAGTCCTCGAGCAGTACTTC. Its protein is CATSRDTTALAGVLEQYF.

This sequence joins TRBV15 and TRBJ2-7, with 10 positions matching TRBD1. The junction had 3 bases not matched to a gene; V was cut back by 4 bases and J by 3 bases. This CDR3 has 14 amino acids. Germline CDR1 reads LNHNV; CDR2 reads YYDKDF (reference sequence). CDR3 in DNA: TGTGCCACCAGCAACAGGACAGGGGGCTACGAGCAGTACTTC. Protein sequence: CATSNRTGGYEQYF.

The sample holds a few counts of this clone. The V call is TRBV6-6, the J call TRBJ1-5; TRBD1 might be the D (6 bases). Germline-derived CDR1 and CDR2 are MNHNY and SVGAGI (reference sequence). V lost 6 bases and J 2 bases, leaving 14 bases between the germline ends. The CDR3 loop spans 15 amino acids. As DNA, the CDR3 is TGTGCCAGCAGCAATGACAGGAGCGGCAATCAGCCCCAGCATTTT. Its translation is CASSNDRSGNQPQHF.

This clone was counted a single time. This chain connects TRBV6-1 to TRBJ2-7; 11 bases line up with TRBD2. Trimming took 2 bases from V and 3 from J; bases not matched to a gene: 3. Germline loops: CDR1 MNHNS, CDR2 SASEGT. This CDR3 contains 15 residues. The CDR3 sequence is CASSETSGSIYEQYF. Here the CDR3 DNA reads TGTGCCAGCAGTGAAACTAGCGGGAGTATCTACGAGCAGTACTTC.

The rearrangement links TRBV6-1 to TRBJ2-7; D is perhaps TRBD1 (5 bases). V gave up 3 bases and J gave up 5 bases, with 8 bases separating them. The CDR3 extends over 12 amino acids. CDR1 MNHNS and CDR2 SASEGT come from the germline V gene. CDR3 bases: TGTGCCAGCAGTGACCCAGGGAACGAGCAGTACTTC. This codes for CASSDPGNEQYF.

The J gene is TRBJ2-6, the V gene TRBV6-1; weak D call: TRBD1 (5 bases). V was clipped by 4 bases and J by 6 bases, with 7 bases between them. This CDR3 comprises 13 residues. Germline V CDR1 and CDR2: MNHNS, SASEGT. The CDR3 coding sequence is TGTGCCAGCAGTGTACAGGAGGCCAACGTCCTGACTTTC. This codes for CASSVQEANVLTF.

CDR3 residues: CASSYPRSTEAFF. The CDR3 DNA reads as TGTGCCAGCAGTTACCCTCGGAGTACTGAAGCTTTCTTT. This chain uses TRBV6-5 with TRBJ1-1; D is uncertain. The V end lost 2 bases, the J end lost 5 bases, and 9 bases lay between the germline ends. The CDR3 covers 13 residues. Germline V lookup: CDR1 MNHEY, CDR2 SVGAGI.

The J gene is TRBJ2-5, the V gene TRBV5-1; TRBD1 might be the D (7 bases). The CDR3 is 14 amino acids. CDR1 and CDR2 from the germline V gene are SGHRS and YFSETQ. V lost 4 bases, J lost 2 bases, and 12 bases lay in between. For the CDR3, the DNA is TGCGCCAGCAGCAGGGGGGACAGTCAAGAGACCCAGTACTTC. It codes for CASSRGDSQETQYF.

The CDR3, as DNA: TGTGCCAGTAGTAGAGGTGATCGGAACACCATATATTTT. Protein sequence: CASSRGDRNTIYF. V is TRBV19 and J is TRBJ1-3; no clear D gene. V was trimmed by 4 bases and J by 7 bases, leaving 11 bases between them. Looked up from germline, CDR1 is LNHDA and CDR2 is SQIVND (reference sequence). The CDR3 is made up of 13 amino acids.

The chain uses TRBV5-1 and TRBJ2-1; no clear D. The CDR3 is 12 amino acids. Germline V CDR1 and CDR2: SGHRS, YFSETQ. V was cut by 3 bases and J by 8 bases, with 9 bases left in between. CDR3 amino acids: CASSSQTHEQFF. The DNA of the CDR3 is TGCGCCAGCAGCTCTCAGACTCATGAGCAGTTCTTC.

The J gene is TRBJ2-2, the V gene TRBV10-3, with TRBD1 as a possible D gene (5 bases). Germline-derived CDR1 and CDR2 are ENHRY and SYGVKD. V lost 4 bases and J 2 bases, leaving 8 bases between the germline ends. CDR3 length: 14 amino acids. The CDR3 sequence: CAISGQSNTGELFF. CDR3 bases: TGTGCCATCAGTGGACAGTCAAACACCGGGGAGCTGTTTTTT.

V is TRBV5-6 and J is TRBJ1-2; a possible D gene is TRBD1 (5 bases). The germline V gene encodes CDR1 SGHDT and CDR2 YYEEEE. The CDR3 runs to 13 residues. V was shortened by 4 bases and J by 2 bases, with 9 bases between the two germline ends. The CDR3 here is CASSPPGNYGYTF. CDR3 bases: TGTGCCAGCAGCCCGCCAGGGAACTATGGCTACACCTTC.

The chain combines TRBV5-8 with TRBJ2-6, with TRBD1 as a possible D gene (6 bases). Per the germline V gene, CDR1 is SGHTS and CDR2 is YDEGEE. The CDR3 has 20 amino acids. V lost 6 bases to trimming and J lost 2 bases, with 27 bases between them. Written as DNA, the CDR3 is TGTGCCAGCATAGCCCCAGCTTGGTTGGTAGGGGGAGCTGGGGCCAACGTCCTGACTTTC. Its protein is CASIAPAWLVGGAGANVLTF.

This clone was counted a few times. The chain links TRBV6-5 to TRBJ2-7; TRBD1 matches 8 bases. The CDR3 consists of 14 residues. V lost 2 bases to trimming and J lost 5 bases; unmatched junction nucleotides: 5. Germline assignment: CDR1 MNHEY and CDR2 SVGAGI. DNA for the CDR3: TGTGCCAGCAGTTACCAGCAGGGGGCCAACGAGCAGTACTTC. This codes for CASSYQQGANEQYF.

The gene calls are TRBV9 and TRBJ2-2; TRBD2 aligns across 7 bases. Trimming removed 0 bases from V and 0 bases from J; junction bases left unmatched: 8. The CDR3 loop spans 18 amino acids. CDR1 and CDR2 (germline): SGDLS, YYNGEE. This CDR3 reads CASSVVPRDYTNTGELFF. The CDR3 region has the DNA TGTGCCAGCAGCGTAGTGCCCCGGGACTATACGAACACCGGGGAGCTGTTTTTT.

The rearrangement uses TRBV4-2 and TRBJ1-5; 7 bases align to TRBD1. Trimming removed 6 bases from V and 6 bases from J; junction bases left unmatched: 8. The germline V gene encodes CDR1 LGHNA and CDR2 YNFKEQ. This CDR3 comprises 14 residues. Written as DNA, the CDR3 is TGTGCCAGCAGTGTAGACAGGGTTGCTCAGCCCCAGCATTTT. It encodes CASSVDRVAQPQHF.

The chain has TRBV5-5 and TRBJ2-1; possibly TRBD1 for D (5 bases). Germline values: CDR1 SGHKS, CDR2 YYEKEE (reference sequence). The CDR3 loop spans 13 amino acids. V lost 2 bases and J lost 10, with 13 bases in between. CDR3 residues: CASSFQQVREQFF. DNA of the CDR3: TGTGCCAGCAGCTTTCAACAGGTTCGGGAGCAGTTCTTC.

The CDR3 region is CTSSQASRDRGPYGYTF. CDR3 DNA sequence: TGCACCAGCAGCCAAGCCTCCCGGGACAGGGGTCCCTATGGCTACACCTTC. The chain has TRBV1 and TRBJ1-2; no DNA check was done on the table's D call, TRBD1. TRBV1 has pseudogene status. The length of the CDR3 is 17 residues.

The gene calls are TRBV2 and TRBJ2-2, with D tentatively TRBD1 (5 bases). Trimming cost V 4 bases and J 6 bases, with 9 bases left between them. The CDR3 has 13 amino acids. From germline, CDR1 is SNHLY and CDR2 FYNNEI. Written as DNA, the CDR3 is TGTGCCAGCAGTGTGGGGCACGCCGGGGAGCTGTTTTTT. Its protein is CASSVGHAGELFF. The whole variable domain, remainder taken from reference TRBV2 and TRBJ2-2, is EPEVTQTPSHQVTQMGQEVILRCVPISNHLYFYWYRQILGQKVEFLVSFYNNEISEKSEIFDDQFSVERPDGSNFTLKIRSTKLEDSAMYFCASSVGHAGELFFGEGSRLTVL.

This rearrangement joins TRBV7-3 to TRBJ1-1, with 7 bases identical to TRBD1. The CDR3 is made up of 13 amino acids. Unmatched junction bases numbered 5, after V lost 2 bases and J lost 8 bases. CDR1 is SGHTA and CDR2 is FQGTGA in the germline V gene. CDR3 bases: TGTGCCAGCAGCTTAGAACCGGGACAGGAAGCTTTCTTT. Encoded protein: CASSLEPGQEAFF.